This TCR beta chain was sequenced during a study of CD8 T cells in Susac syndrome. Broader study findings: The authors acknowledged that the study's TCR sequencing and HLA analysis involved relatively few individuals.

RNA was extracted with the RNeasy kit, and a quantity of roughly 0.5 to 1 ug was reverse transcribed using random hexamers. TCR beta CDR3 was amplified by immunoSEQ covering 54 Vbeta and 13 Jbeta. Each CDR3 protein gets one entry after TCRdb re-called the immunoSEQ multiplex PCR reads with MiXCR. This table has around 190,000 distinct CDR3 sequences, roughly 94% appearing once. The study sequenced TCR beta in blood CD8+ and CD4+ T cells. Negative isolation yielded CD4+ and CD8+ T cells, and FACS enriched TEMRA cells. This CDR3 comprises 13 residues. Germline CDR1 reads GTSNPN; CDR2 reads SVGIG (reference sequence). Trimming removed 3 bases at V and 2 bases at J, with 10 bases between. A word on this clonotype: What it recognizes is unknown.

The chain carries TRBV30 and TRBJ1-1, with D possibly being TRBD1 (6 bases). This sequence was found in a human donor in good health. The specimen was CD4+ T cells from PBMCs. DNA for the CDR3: TGTGCCTGGAGAGGGGGAAGAAACACTGAAGCTTTCTTT. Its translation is CAWRGGRNTEAFF.